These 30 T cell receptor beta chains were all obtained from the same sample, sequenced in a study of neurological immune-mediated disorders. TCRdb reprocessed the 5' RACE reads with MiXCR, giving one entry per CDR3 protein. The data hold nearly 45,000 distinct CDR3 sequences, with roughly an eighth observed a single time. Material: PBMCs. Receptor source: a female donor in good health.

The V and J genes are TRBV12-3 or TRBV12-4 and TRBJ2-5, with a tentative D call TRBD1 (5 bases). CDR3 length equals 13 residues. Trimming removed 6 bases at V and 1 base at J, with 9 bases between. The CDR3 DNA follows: TGTGCCAGCAGCTACAGGTTCCAAGAGACCCAGTACTTC. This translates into CASSYRFQETQYF.

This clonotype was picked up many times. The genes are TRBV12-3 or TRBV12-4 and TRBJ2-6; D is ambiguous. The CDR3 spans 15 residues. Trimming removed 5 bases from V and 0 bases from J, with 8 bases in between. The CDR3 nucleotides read TGTGCCAGCAGTCCCTGGCTCTCTGGGGCCAACGTCCTGACTTTC. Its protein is CASSPWLSGANVLTF.

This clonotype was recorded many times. The CDR3 coding sequence is TGTGCCATCGGACTCCCGGATACGCAGTATTTT. It yields the protein CAIGLPDTQYF. This chain connects TRBV10-3 to TRBJ2-3; tentatively, D is TRBD2 (5 bases). Trimming took 8 bases from V and 6 from J, leaving 9 bases between them. The germline V gene has CDR1 ENHRY and CDR2 SYGVKD. This CDR3 is 11 amino acids long.

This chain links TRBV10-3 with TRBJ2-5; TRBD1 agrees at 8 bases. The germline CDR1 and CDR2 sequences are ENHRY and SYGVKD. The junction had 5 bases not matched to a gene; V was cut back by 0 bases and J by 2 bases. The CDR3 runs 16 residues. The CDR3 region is CAISESLTGVQETQYF. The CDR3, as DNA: TGTGCCATCAGTGAGTCGCTGACAGGGGTTCAAGAGACCCAGTACTTC.

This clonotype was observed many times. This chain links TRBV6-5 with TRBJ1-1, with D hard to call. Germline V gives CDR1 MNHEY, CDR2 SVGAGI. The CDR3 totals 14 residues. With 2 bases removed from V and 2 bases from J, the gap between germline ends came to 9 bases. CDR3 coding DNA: TGTGCCAGCAGTTACATGGGATCCAACACTGAAGCTTTCTTT. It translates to CASSYMGSNTEAFF.

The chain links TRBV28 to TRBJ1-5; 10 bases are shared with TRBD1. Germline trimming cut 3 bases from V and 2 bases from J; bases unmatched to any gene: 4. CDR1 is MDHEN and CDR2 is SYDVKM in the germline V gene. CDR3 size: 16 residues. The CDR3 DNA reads TGTGCCAGCAGTTTGGACAGGGGGTCGGGCAATCAGCCCCAGCATTTT. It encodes CASSLDRGSGNQPQHF.

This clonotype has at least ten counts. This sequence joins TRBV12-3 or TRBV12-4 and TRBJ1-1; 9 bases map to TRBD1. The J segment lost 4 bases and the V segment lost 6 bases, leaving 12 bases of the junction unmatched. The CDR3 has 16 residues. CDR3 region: CASSRGTGRGLTEAFF. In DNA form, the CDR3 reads TGTGCCAGCAGCCGGGGGACAGGGAGGGGGCTCACTGAAGCTTTCTTT.

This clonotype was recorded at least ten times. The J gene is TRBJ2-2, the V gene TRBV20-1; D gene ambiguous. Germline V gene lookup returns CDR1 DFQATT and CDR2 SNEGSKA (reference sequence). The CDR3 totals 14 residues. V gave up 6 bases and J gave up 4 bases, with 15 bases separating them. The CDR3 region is CSASPLEITGELFF. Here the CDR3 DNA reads TGCAGTGCCTCACCGCTGGAGATCACCGGGGAGCTGTTTTTT.

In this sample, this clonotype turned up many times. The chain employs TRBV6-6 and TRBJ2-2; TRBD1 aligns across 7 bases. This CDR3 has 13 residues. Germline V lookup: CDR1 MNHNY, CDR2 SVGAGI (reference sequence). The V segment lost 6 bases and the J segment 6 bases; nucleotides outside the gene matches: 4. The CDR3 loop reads CASRNRGAGELFF. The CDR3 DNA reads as TGTGCCAGCAGGAACAGGGGTGCCGGGGAGCTGTTTTTT.

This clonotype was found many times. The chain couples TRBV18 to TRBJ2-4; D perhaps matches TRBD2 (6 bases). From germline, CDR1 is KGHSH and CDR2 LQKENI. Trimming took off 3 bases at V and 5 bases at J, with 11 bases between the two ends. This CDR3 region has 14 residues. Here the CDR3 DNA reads TGTGCCAGCTCACCTGCCACTAGCCAAAACATTCAGTACTTC. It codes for CASSPATSQNIQYF. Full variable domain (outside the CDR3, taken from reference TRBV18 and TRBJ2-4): NAGVMQNPRHLVRRRGQEARLRCSPMKGHSHVYWYRQLPEEGLKFMVYLQKENIIDESGMPKERFSAEFPKEGPSILRIQQVVRGDSAAYFCASSPATSQNIQYFGAGTRLSVL.

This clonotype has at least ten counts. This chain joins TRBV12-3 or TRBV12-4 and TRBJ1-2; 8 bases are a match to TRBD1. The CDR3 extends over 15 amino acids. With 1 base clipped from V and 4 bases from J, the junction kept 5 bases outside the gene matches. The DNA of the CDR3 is TGTGCCAGCAGTTTAGTTCGGGGACAGGTCTATGGCTACACCTTC. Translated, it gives CASSLVRGQVYGYTF.

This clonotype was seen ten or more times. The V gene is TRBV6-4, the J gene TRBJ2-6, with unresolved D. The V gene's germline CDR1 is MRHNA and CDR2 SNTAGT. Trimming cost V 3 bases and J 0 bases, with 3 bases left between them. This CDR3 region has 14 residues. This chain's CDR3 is CASSDTSGANVLTF. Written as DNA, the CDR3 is TGTGCCAGCAGTGATACCTCTGGGGCCAACGTCCTGACTTTC.

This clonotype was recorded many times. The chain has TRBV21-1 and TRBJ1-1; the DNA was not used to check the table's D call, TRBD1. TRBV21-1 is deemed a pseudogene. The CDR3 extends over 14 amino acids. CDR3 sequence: CASSTVRGRTEAFF. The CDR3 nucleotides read TGTGCCAGCAGCACAGTCAGGGGCCGCACTGAAGCTTTCTTT.

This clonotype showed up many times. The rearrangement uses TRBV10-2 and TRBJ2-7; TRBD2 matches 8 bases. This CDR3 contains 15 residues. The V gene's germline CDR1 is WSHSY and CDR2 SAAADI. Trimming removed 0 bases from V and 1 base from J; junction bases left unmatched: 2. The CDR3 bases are TGCGCCAGCAGTGAGTCGGTAGCGGGATCCTACGAGCAGTACTTC. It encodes CASSESVAGSYEQYF.

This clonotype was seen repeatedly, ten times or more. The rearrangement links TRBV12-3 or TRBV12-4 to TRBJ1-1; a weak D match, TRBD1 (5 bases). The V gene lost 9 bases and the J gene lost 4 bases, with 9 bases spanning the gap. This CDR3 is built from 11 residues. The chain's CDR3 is CASQRGTEAFF. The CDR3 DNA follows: TGTGCCAGTCAGAGGGGCACTGAAGCTTTCTTT.

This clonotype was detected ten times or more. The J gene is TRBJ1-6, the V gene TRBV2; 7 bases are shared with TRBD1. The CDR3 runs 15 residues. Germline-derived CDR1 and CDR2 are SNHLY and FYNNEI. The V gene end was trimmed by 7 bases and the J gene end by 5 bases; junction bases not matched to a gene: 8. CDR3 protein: CASNDREVDNSPLHF. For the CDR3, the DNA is TGTGCCAGCAACGACAGGGAGGTGGATAATTCACCCCTCCACTTT.

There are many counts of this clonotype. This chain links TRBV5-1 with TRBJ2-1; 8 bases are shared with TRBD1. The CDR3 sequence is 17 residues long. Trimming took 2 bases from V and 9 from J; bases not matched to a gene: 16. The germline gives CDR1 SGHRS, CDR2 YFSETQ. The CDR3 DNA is TGCGCCAGCAGCTTTTCTACGCCGGACAGGGTAAGGGGTGAGCAGTTCTTC. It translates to CASSFSTPDRVRGEQFF.

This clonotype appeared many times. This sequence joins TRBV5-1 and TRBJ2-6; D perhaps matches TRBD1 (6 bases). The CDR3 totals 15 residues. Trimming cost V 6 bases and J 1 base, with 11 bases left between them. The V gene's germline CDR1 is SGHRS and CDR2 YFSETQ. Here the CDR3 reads CASTRQESGANVLTF. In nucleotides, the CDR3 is TGCGCCAGCACCCGACAGGAATCTGGGGCCAACGTCCTGACTTTC.

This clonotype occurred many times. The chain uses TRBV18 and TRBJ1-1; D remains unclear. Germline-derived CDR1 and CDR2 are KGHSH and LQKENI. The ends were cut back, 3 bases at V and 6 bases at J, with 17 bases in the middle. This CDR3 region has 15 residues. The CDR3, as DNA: TGTGCCAGCTCACCCGCAGCTAACGCGGTCGCTGAAGCTTTCTTT. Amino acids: CASSPAANAVAEAFF.

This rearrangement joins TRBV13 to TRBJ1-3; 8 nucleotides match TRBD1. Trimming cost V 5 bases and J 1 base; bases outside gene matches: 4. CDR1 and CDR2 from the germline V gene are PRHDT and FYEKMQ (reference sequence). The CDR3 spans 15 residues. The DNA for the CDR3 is TGTGCCAGCAGCGCCCGGACAGGGTCTGGAAACACCATATATTTT. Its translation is CASSARTGSGNTIYF.

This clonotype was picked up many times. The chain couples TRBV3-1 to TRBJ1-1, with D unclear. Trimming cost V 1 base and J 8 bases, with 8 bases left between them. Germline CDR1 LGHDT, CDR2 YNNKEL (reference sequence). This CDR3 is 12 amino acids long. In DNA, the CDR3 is TGTGCCAGCAGCCAAGGGAAGTACGAAGCTTTCTTT. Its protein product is CASSQGKYEAFF.

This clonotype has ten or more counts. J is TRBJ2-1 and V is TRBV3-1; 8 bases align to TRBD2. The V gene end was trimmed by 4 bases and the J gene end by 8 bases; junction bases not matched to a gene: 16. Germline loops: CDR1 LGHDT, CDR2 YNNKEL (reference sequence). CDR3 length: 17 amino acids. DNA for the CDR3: TGTGCCAGCAGCCCCTTAACACTCAGCGGGGGAGGCTATGAGCAGTTCTTC. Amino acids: CASSPLTLSGGGYEQFF.

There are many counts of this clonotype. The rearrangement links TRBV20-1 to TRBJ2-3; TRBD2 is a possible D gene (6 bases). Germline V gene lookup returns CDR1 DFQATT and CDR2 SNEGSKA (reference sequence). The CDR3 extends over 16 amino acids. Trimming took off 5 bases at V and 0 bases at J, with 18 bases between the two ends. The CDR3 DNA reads TGCAGTGCTCGCCCGGCGGGGTCTCCGAGCACAGATACGCAGTATTTT. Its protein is CSARPAGSPSTDTQYF.

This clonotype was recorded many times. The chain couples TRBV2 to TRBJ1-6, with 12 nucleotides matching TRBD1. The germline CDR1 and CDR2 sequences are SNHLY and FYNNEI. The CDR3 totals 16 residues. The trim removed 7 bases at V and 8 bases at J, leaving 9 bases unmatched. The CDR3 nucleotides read TGTGCCAGCACCGAGGGACAGGGGGCGCGGGATTCACCCCTCCACTTT. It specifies CASTEGQGARDSPLHF.

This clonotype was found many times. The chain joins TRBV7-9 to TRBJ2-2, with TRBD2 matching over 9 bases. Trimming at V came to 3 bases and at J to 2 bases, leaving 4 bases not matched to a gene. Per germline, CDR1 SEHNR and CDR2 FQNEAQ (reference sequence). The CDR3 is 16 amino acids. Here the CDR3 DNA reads TGTGCCAGCAGCTTCGCGGGAGGGCTAAACACCGGGGAGCTGTTTTTT. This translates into CASSFAGGLNTGELFF.

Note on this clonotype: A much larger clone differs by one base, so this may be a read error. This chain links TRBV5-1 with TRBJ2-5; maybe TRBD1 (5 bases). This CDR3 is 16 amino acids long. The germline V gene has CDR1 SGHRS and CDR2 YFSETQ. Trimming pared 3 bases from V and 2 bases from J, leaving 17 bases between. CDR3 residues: CASSWGATVLQETQYF. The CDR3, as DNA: TGCGCCAGCAGCTGGGGCGCAACCGTACTACAAGAGACCCAGTACTTC. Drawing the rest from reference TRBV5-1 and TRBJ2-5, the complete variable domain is KAGVTQTPRYLIKTRGQQVTLSCSPISGHRSVSWYQQTPGQGLQFLFEYFSETQRNKGNFPGRFSGRQFSNSRSEMNVSTLELGDSALYLCASSWGATVLQETQYFGPGTRLLVL.

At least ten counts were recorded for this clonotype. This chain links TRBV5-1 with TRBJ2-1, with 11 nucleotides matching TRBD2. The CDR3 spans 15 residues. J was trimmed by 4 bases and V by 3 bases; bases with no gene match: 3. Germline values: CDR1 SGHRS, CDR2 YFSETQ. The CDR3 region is CASSYSGGAYNEQFF. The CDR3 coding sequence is TGCGCCAGCAGCTATAGCGGGGGGGCTTACAATGAGCAGTTCTTC.

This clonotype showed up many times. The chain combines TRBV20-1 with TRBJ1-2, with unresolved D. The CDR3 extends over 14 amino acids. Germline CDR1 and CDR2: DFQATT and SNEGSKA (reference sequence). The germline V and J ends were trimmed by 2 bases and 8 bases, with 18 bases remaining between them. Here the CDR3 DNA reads TGCAGTGCTAGACAGTCAGCTCCATTGGGGGGCTACACCTTC. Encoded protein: CSARQSAPLGGYTF.

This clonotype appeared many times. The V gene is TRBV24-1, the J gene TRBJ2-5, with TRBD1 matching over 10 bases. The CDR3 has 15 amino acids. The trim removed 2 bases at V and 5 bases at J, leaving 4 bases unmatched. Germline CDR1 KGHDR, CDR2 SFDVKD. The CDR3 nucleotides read TGTGCCACCAGTGATTCCGGGACAGGGGAGGAGACCCAGTACTTC. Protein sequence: CATSDSGTGEETQYF.

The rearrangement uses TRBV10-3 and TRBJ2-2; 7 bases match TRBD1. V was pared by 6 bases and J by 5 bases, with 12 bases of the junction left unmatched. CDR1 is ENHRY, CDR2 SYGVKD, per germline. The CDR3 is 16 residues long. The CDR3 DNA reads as TGTGCCATCAGCGCCACCAGGGACAGACTAACCGGGGAGCTGTTTTTT. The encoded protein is CAISATRDRLTGELFF.